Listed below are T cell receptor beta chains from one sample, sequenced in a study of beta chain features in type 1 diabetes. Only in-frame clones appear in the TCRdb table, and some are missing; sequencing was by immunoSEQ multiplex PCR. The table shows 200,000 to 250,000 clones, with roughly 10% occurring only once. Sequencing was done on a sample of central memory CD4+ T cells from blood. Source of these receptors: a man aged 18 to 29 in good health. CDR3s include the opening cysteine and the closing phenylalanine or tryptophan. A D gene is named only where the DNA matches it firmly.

CDR3: CATSARDGYTF
D: -
V: TRBV15
J: TRBJ1-2

CDR3: CASSHGQGLYSNQPQHF
D: TRBD1
V: TRBV5-6
J: TRBJ1-5

CDR3: CASSSTGGEQYF
D: TRBD1
V: TRBV18
J: TRBJ2-7

CDR3: CAWSGWASGRGVSNEQFF
D: -
V: TRBV30
J: TRBJ2-1

CDR3: CASSGLAGGSYNEQFF
D: TRBD2
V: TRBV5-4
J: TRBJ2-1

CDR3: CASSSTGLNTGELFF
D: -
V: TRBV9
J: TRBJ2-2

CDR3: CAISPELGNIQYF
D: -
V: TRBV10-3
J: TRBJ2-4

CDR3: CAIAGTGVPYEQYF
D: TRBD1
V: TRBV10-3
J: TRBJ2-7

CDR3: CASSRTRDRSEAFF
D: TRBD1
V: TRBV4-3
J: TRBJ1-1

CDR3: CSGKQNGRTEAFF
D: -
V: TRBV29-1
J: TRBJ1-1

CDR3: CASSWQSSDTQYF
D: -
V: TRBV6-5
J: TRBJ2-3

CDR3: CASSFPGGYDNEQFF
D: TRBD1
V: TRBV5-4
J: TRBJ2-1

CDR3: CASRGAEQYF
D: -
V: TRBV19
J: TRBJ2-7

CDR3: CASTYGVGGRTGELFF
D: -
V: TRBV27
J: TRBJ2-2

CDR3: CSVHHSFEQFF
D: -
V: TRBV29-1
J: TRBJ2-1

CDR3: CASSDWTGMNTEAFF
D: TRBD1
V: TRBV7-2
J: TRBJ1-1

CDR3: CAWTRLGNTGELFF
D: -
V: TRBV30
J: TRBJ2-2

CDR3: CASSSRDRAETQYF
D: TRBD1
V: TRBV7-9
J: TRBJ2-5

CDR3: CASSLEYEQYF
D: -
V: TRBV5-1
J: TRBJ2-7

CDR3: CASSAGNTEAFF
D: -
V: TRBV6-6
J: TRBJ1-1

CDR3: CASSHRDRGEQYF
D: TRBD1
V: TRBV7-2
J: TRBJ2-7

CDR3: CATAVLADSYEQYF
D: TRBD2
V: TRBV28
J: TRBJ2-7

CDR3: CASSYNSINTGELFF
D: -
V: TRBV6-6
J: TRBJ2-2

CDR3: CASRNSGIPGETQYF
D: TRBD2
V: TRBV5-1
J: TRBJ2-5

CDR3: CSVGGGDTEAFF
D: -
V: TRBV29-1
J: TRBJ1-1

CDR3: CASSQITGGASTQYF
D: TRBD1
V: TRBV4-1
J: TRBJ2-3

CDR3: CASSLREGVADTQYF
D: TRBD2
V: TRBV4-2
J: TRBJ2-3

CDR3: CSVGVTSDSYEQYF
D: TRBD2
V: TRBV29-1
J: TRBJ2-7

CDR3: CASSPTGTYNYGYTF
D: TRBD1
V: TRBV14
J: TRBJ1-2

CDR3: CSAAMRESDTQYF
D: TRBD2
V: TRBV29-1
J: TRBJ2-3

CDR3: CASSFTRAQGGTQYF
D: -
V: TRBV11-2
J: TRBJ2-3

CDR3: CASSIGTEPYEQYF
D: -
V: TRBV19
J: TRBJ2-7

CDR3: CASNTPEGSRREQYF
D: -
V: TRBV5-4
J: TRBJ2-7

CDR3: CASSTRNTEAFF
D: -
V: TRBV7-2
J: TRBJ1-1

CDR3: CASSRQQVNEQFF
D: -
V: TRBV19
J: TRBJ2-1

CDR3: CSGRVAGELFF
D: -
V: TRBV29-1
J: TRBJ2-2

CDR3: CASSPTANTDTQYF
D: -
V: TRBV7-3
J: TRBJ2-3